The sequence of this T cell receptor beta chain was determined in a study of beta chain features in type 1 diabetes (dated by TCRdb to the late 2010s). Background on the whole study: Mean age, gender distribution, total cell number and subset yield were not different between patients and healthy donors. A total of roughly 98,000,000 sorted cells were examined across all samples, and a strong correlation was observed between cell number per subset and RNA yield. The study compared the TCRB repertoires of sorted circulating CD4+ T cell subsets in recently diagnosed type 1 diabetes patients with those in matched healthy donors. Regulatory and stem cell-like memory subsets were isolated from only 8 patients and about 8 healthy donors, whereas naive and central memory subsets came from all 30 or so donors.

Each donor gave one peripheral blood draw, roughly 110 mL on average, collected into heparinised tubes. Naive, central memory, regulatory and stem cell-like memory CD4+ T cells were sorted on a BD FACSAria II using a panel including CD45RO, CCR7, CD25, CD127, CD95 and CD27. All sorted populations exceeded 98% purity. PBMCs were separated immediately by Lymphoprep density gradient centrifugation and were stained directly, without being cultured. So that batch effects would be minimized, each experiment stained and sorted samples in pairs, pairing one healthy donor with one patient. Points the paper makes about the study in general: In all four CD4+ subsets, TCRB CDR3 length was moderately but significantly shorter in type 1 diabetes patients. PCR may preferentially amplify shorter templates, but because patient and control samples were amplified and corrected together, any resulting skew would affect both groups equally. Because cDNA rather than genomic DNA was sequenced, highly expressing activated cells could have been over-represented, although no difference in activation and CD3 levels was found between groups. At VDJ recombination sites, type 1 diabetes patients had fewer insertions and more deleted nucleotides, which implies abnormalities in thymic rearrangement. Naive, central memory and regulatory TCRB repertoires appeared to be more similar among patients than among healthy donors. Because the HLA sub-analyses included only small numbers of individuals, any influence of HLA type on TCRB rearrangement was left unresolved.

The CDR3 holds 15 amino acids from the cysteine to the phenylalanine. Solely the CDR3 DNA is kept, with 45 bases framed from the first base. From the germline V gene, CDR1 is MGHDK and CDR2 is SYGVNS. Trimming takes 5 bases off V and 7 bases off J; junction bases not matched to a gene: 9. All of the isolated RNA was reverse transcribed with the High Capacity cDNA Reverse Transcription Kit, so expressed TCRB transcripts were sequenced. Naive, central memory and regulatory T cell samples underwent deep immunoSEQ sequencing, averaging about 3.57 million total reads per sample. After sorted cells were lysed in RLT buffer, RNA was extracted with DNase-treated RNeasy Micro or Mini kits, with the choice depending on cell number. Each cell subset was processed separately to prevent cross-contamination, with patient and healthy donor samples processed together. TCRB sequences were amplified from cDNA with the immunoSEQ multiplex PCR, producing 87-bp fragments spanning the CDR3 region. Amplicons were sequenced on the Illumina HiSeq platform. Per the authors' processing: PCR bias was corrected computationally using synthetic template baselines, and reads within Hamming distance 2 were collapsed, with unmergeable singletons discarded. By aligning reads against IMGT, V, D and J genes, CDR3 length, and insertions or deletions at six rearrangement sites were assigned. Clonotype counts were normalized to sorted cell number within each subset before computing true diversity and Gini coefficients with the tcR R package. The overlap coefficient, calculated on TCRB nucleotide sequences, was used to quantify repertoire sharing. As a proxy for the pre-selection repertoire, out-of-frame TCRB sequences from naive cells were analyzed. TCRdb provides this immuneACCESS table in a form limited to in-frame rearrangements. Some clones are lacking; in checked studies, under half of them reflect an unresolved V gene, and why the rest are absent is not known. From that table come the V and J calls and clone size; the DNA was used to work out D and trimming. This sample has about 620,000 clones in its table, and around 15% of those were observed once. The top ten hold approximately 0.093% of the sample.

This clone was counted only a few times. Its antigen remains unidentified. Per-nucleotide qualities are absent, and no much larger clonotype sits a single base away. The source is a man aged 18-30 years in good health. The chain links TRBV25-1 with TRBJ2-2; a stretch of 8 junction bases matches TRBD2. The sequencing input was naive CD4+ T cells from blood. What this sample's cell subset or site label stands for: true naive CD4+ T cells. The CDR3 has the sequence CASSSKRERVGELFF. The nucleotide sequence reads TGTGCCAGCAGTTCAAAGCGGGAGAGGGTCGGGGAGCTGTTTTTT.